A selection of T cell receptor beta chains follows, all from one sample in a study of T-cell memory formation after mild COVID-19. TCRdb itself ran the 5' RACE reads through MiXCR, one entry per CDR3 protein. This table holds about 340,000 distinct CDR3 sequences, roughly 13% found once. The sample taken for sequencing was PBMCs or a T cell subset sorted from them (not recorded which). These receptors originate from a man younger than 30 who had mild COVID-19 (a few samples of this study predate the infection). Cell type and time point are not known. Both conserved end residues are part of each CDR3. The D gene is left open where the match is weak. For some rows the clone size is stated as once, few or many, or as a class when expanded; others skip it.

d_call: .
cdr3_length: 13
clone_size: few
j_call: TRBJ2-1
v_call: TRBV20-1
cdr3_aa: CSVRPVYLNEQFF
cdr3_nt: TGCAGTGTGCGCCCCGTATACCTCAATGAGCAGTTCTTC

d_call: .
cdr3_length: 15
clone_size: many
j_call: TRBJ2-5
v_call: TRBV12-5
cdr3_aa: CASGPPHDFGETQYF
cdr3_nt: TGTGCTAGTGGTCCTCCCCATGACTTCGGGGAGACCCAGTACTTC

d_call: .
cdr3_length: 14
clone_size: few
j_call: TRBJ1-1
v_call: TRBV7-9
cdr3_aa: CASSSKTRATEAFF
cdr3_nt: TGTGCCAGCAGCTCCAAGACGAGGGCTACTGAAGCTTTCTTT

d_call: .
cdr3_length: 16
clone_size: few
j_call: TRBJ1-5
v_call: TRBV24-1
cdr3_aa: CATSDPGEGSNQPQHF
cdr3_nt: TGTGCCACCAGTGATCCTGGAGAAGGTTCCAATCAGCCCCAGCATTTT

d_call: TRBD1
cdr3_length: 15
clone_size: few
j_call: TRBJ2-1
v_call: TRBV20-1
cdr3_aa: CSARAGQGAYNEQFF
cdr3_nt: TGCAGTGCTAGAGCTGGACAGGGGGCCTACAATGAGCAGTTCTTC

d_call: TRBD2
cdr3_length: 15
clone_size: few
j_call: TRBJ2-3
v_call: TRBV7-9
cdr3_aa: CASSLSGLDTDTQYF
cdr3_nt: TGTGCCAGCAGCCTATCGGGACTAGACACAGATACGCAGTATTTT

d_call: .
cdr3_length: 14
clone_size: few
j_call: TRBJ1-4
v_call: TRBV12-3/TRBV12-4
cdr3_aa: CASSPGATNEKLFF
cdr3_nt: TGTGCCAGCAGCCCGGGGGCGACTAATGAAAAACTGTTTTTT

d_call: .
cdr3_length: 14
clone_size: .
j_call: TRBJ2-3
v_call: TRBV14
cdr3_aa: CASSHGVLGDTQYF
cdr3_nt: TGTGCCAGCAGCCATGGGGTTCTCGGAGATACGCAGTATTTT

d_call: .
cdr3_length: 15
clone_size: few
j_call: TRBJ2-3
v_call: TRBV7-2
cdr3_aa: CASSLLTGGTDTQYF
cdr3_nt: TGTGCCAGCAGCTTATTGACGGGGGGCACAGATACGCAGTATTTT

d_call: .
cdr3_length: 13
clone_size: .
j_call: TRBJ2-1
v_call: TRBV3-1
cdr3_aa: CASSQVGNNEQFF
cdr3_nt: TGTGCCAGCAGCCAAGTCGGAAACAATGAGCAGTTCTTC

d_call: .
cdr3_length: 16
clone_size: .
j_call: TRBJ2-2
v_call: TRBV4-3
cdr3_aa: CASSQEETLNTGELFF
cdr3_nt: TGCGCCAGCAGCCAAGAGGAAACCTTGAACACCGGGGAGCTGTTTTTT

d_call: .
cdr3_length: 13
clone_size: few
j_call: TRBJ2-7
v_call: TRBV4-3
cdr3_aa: CASSQGQLYEQYF
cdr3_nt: TGCGCCAGCAGCCAAGGACAGCTCTACGAGCAGTACTTC

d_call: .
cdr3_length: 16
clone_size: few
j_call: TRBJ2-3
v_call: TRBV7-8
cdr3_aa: CASSSRRDSYTDTQYF
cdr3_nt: TGTGCCAGCAGCTCACGACGGGACTCCTACACAGATACGCAGTATTTT

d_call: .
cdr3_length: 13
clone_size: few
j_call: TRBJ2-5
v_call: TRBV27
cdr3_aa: CASRGGAQETQYF
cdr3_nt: TGTGCCAGCAGGGGGGGGGCCCAAGAGACCCAGTACTTC

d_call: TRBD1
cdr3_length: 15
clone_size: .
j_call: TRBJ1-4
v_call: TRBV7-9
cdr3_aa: CASSFHQGGNEKLFF
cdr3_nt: TGTGCCAGCAGCTTCCATCAGGGGGGGAATGAAAAACTGTTTTTT

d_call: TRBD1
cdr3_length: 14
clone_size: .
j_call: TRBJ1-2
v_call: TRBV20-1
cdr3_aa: CSAYLDRDPYGYTF
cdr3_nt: TGCAGTGCTTATCTGGACAGGGACCCCTATGGCTACACCTTC

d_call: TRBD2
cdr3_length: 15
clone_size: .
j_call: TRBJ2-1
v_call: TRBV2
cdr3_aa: CASSVQRGGYNEQFF
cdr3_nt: TGTGCCAGCAGTGTGCAGCGGGGGGGCTACAATGAGCAGTTCTTC

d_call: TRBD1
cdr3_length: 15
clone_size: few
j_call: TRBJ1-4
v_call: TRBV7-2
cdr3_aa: CASSLQGTGIEKLFF
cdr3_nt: TGTGCCAGCAGCCTACAGGGGACAGGGATCGAAAAACTGTTTTTT

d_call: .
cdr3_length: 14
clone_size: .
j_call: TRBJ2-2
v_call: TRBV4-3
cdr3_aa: CASSLAERAGELFF
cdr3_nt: TGCGCCAGCAGCCTGGCCGAGCGGGCCGGGGAGCTGTTTTTT

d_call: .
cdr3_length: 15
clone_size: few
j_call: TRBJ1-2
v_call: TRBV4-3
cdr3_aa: CASSQAEGADYGYTF
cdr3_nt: TGCGCCAGCAGCCAAGCCGAGGGCGCGGACTATGGCTACACCTTC

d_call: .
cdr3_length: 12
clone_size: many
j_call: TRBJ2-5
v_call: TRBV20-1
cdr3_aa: CSVGSRRETQYF
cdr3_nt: TGCAGTGTCGGGTCGCGGCGGGAGACCCAGTACTTC

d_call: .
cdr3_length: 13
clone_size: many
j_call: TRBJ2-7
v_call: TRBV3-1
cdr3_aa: CASSPGGAYEQYF
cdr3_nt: TGTGCCAGCAGCCCCGGGGGAGCCTACGAGCAGTACTTC

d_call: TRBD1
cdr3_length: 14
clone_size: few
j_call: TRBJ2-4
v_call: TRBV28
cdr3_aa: CASSEQGRKNIQYF
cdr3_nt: TGTGCCAGCAGCGAACAGGGGCGGAAAAACATTCAGTACTTC

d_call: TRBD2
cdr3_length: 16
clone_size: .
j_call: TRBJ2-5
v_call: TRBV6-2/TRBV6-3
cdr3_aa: CASSPQSGAYQETQYF
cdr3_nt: TGTGCCAGCAGTCCCCAGAGCGGGGCGTACCAAGAGACCCAGTACTTC

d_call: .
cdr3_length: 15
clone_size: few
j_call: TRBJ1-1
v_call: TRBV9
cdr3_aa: CASSVVSRGRTEAFF
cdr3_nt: TGTGCCAGCAGCGTAGTCTCGCGGGGGAGGACTGAAGCTTTCTTT

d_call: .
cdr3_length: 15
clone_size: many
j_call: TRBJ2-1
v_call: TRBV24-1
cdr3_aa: CATTAGGRPYNEQFF
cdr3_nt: TGTGCCACCACGGCAGGGGGGCGGCCCTACAATGAGCAGTTCTTC

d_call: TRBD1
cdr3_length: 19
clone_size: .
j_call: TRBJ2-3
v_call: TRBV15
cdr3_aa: CATSRPGTVYILGADTQYF
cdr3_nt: TGTGCCACCAGCAGACCCGGGACAGTGTACATACTCGGCGCAGATACGCAGTATTTT

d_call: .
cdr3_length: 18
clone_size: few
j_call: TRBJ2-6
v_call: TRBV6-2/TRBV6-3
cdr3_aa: CASSYSGDLLSGANVLTF
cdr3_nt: TGTGCCAGCAGTTACTCGGGAGACCTCCTCTCTGGGGCCAACGTCCTGACTTTC

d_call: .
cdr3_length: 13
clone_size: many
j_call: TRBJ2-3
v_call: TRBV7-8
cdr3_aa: CASSDRTSYTQYF
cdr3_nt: TGTGCCAGCAGCGACCGAACTAGTTACACGCAGTATTTT

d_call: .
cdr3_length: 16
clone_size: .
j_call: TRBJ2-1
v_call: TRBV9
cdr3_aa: CASSVGLAVSTGEQFF
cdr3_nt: TGTGCCAGCAGCGTAGGATTAGCGGTGTCCACCGGTGAGCAGTTCTTC

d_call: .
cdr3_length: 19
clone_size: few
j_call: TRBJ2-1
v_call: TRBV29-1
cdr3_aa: CSVEDIGSTKKEHDGEQFF
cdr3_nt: TGCAGCGTTGAAGATATAGGTTCGACTAAAAAAGAACATGACGGTGAGCAGTTCTTC

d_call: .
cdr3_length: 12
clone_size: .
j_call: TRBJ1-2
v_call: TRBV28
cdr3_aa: CASRVNRDGYTF
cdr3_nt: TGTGCCAGCAGGGTGAACAGGGACGGCTACACCTTC

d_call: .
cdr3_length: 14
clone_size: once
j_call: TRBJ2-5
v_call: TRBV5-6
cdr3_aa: CASSLRDNGETQYF
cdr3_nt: TGTGCCAGCAGCTTGCGGGACAACGGGGAGACCCAGTACTTC

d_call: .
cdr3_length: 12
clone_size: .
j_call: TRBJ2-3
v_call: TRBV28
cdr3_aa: CASSFRHGTQYF
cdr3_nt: TGTGCCAGCAGTTTTCGCCACGGTACGCAGTATTTT

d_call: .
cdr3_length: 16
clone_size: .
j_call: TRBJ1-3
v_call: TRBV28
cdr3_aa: CASSLGVKSSGNTIYF
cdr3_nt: TGTGCCAGCAGTTTGGGGGTGAAGAGCTCTGGAAACACCATATATTTT

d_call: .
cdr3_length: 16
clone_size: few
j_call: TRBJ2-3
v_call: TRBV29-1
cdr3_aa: CSVAQIHFLSTDTQYF
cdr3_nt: TGCAGCGTTGCACAGATTCACTTTCTAAGCACAGATACGCAGTATTTT

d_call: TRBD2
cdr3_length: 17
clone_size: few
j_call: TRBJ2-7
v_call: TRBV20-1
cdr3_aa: CSATPGLAGPQGYEQYF
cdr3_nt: TGCAGTGCTACACCGGGACTAGCGGGCCCCCAAGGGTACGAGCAGTACTTC

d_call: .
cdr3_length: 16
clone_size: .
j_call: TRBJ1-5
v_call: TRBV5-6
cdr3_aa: CASSWGRGRGLSPQHF
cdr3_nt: TGTGCCAGCAGCTGGGGACGGGGACGGGGGTTGTCGCCCCAGCATTTT

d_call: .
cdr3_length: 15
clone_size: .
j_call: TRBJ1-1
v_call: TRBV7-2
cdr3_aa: CASSLVGFGGTEAFF
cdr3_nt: TGTGCCAGCAGCTTAGTGGGATTCGGGGGCACTGAAGCTTTCTTT

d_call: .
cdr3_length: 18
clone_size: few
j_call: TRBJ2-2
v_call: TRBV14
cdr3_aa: CASSPTVGPVLATGELFF
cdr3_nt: TGTGCCAGCAGCCCGACCGTGGGCCCCGTACTAGCCACCGGGGAGCTGTTTTTT

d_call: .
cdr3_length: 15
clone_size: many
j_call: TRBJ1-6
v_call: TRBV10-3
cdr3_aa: CAIGESRSGNSPLHF
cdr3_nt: TGTGCCATCGGGGAGAGCCGATCGGGGAATTCACCCCTCCACTTT